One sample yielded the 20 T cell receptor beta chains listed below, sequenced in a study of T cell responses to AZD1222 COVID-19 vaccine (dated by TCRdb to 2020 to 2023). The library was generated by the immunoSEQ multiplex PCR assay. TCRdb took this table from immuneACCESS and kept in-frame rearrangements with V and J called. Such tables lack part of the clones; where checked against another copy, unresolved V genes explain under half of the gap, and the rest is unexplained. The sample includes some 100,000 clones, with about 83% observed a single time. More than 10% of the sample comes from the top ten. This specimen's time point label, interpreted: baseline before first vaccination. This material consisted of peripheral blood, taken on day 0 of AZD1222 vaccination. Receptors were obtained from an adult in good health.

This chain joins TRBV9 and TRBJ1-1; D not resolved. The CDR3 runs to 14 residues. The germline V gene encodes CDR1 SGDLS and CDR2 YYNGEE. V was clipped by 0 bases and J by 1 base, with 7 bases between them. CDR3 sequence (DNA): TGTGCCAGCAGCGTAGGGCCGGAGAACACTGAAGCTTTCTTT. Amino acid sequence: CASSVGPENTEAFF.

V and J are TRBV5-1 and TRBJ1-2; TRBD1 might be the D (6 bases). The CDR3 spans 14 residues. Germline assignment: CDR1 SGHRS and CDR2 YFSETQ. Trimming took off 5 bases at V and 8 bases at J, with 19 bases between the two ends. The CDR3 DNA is TGCGCCAGCAGTTCGGAGGGGGTCGTTGGCGGCTACACCTTC. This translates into CASSSEGVVGGYTF. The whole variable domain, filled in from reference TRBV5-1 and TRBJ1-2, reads KAGVTQTPRYLIKTRGQQVTLSCSPISGHRSVSWYQQTPGQGLQFLFEYFSETQRNKGNFPGRFSGRQFSNSRSEMNVSTLELGDSALYLCASSSEGVVGGYTFGSGTRLTVV.

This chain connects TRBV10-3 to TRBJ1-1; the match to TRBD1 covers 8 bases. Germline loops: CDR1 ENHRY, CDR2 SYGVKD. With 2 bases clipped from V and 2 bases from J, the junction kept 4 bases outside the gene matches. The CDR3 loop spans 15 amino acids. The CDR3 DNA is TGTGCCATCAGTGAGATACAGGGGGGAAACACTGAAGCTTTCTTT. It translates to CAISEIQGGNTEAFF.

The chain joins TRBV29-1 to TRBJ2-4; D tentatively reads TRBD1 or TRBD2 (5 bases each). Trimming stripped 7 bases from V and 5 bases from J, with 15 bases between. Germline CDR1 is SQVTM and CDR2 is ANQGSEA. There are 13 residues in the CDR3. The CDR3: CSAVGVSQNIQYF. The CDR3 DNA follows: TGCAGCGCCGTGGGGGTGTCCCAAAACATTCAGTACTTC.

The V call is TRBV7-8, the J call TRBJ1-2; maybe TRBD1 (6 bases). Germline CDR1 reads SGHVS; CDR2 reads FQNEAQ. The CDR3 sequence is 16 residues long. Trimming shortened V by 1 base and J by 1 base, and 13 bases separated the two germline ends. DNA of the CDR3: TGTGCCAGCAGCTTAGGAGGGTGGACAGTTAACTATGGCTACACCTTC. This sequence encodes CASSLGGWTVNYGYTF.

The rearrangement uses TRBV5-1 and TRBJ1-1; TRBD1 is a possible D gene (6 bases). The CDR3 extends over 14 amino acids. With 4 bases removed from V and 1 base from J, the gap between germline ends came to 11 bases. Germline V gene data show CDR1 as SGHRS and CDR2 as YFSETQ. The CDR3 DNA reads TGCGCCAGCAGCACACAGGGCCCGAACACTGAAGCTTTCTTT. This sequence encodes CASSTQGPNTEAFF.

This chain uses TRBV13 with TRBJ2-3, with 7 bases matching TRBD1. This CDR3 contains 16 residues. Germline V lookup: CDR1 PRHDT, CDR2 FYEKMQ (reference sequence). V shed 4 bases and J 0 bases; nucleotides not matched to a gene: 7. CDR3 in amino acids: CASSSGVRGSTDTQYF. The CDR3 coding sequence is TGTGCCAGCAGCTCCGGAGTCAGGGGGAGCACAGATACGCAGTATTTT.

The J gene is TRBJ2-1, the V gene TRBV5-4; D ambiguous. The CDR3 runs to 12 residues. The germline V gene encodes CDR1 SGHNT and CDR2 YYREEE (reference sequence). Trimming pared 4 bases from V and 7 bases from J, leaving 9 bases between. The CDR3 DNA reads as TGTGCCAGCAGCCTAGGGCCAAATGAGCAGTTCTTC. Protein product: CASSLGPNEQFF.

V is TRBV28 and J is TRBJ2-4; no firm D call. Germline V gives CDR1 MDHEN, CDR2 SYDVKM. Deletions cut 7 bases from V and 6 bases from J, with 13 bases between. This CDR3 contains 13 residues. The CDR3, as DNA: TGTGCCAGCATGAGCACCTGGCCAAACATTCAGTACTTC. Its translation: CASMSTWPNIQYF.

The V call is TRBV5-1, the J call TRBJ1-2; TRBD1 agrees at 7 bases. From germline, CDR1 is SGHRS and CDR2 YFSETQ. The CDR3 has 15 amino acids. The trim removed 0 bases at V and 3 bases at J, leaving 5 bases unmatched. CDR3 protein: CASSLGGTAYYGYTF. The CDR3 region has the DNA TGCGCCAGCAGCTTGGGGGGGACAGCATACTATGGCTACACCTTC.

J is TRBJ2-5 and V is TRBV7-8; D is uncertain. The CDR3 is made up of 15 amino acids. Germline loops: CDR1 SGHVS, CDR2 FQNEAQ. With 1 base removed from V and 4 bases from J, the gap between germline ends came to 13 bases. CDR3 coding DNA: TGTGCCAGCAGCTTAGGTCCGGGCTTCTCAGAGACCCAGTACTTC. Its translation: CASSLGPGFSETQYF.

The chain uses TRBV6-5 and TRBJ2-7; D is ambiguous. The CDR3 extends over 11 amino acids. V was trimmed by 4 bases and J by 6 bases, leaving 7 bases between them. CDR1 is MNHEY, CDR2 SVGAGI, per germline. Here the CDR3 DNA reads TGTGCCAGCAGTTCCTCTACCGAGCAGTACTTC. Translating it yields CASSSSTEQYF.

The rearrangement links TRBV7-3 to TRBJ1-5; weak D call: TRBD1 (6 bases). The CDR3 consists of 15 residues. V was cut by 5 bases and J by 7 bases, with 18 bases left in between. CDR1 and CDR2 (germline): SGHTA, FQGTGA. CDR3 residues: CASSLKTGQGQPQHF. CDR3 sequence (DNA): TGTGCCAGCAGCCTCAAGACAGGACAAGGACAGCCCCAGCATTTT.

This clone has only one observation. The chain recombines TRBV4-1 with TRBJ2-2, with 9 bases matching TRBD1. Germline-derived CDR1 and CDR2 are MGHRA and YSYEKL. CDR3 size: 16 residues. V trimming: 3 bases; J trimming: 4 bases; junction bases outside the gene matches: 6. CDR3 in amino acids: CASSQQGDRVTGELFF. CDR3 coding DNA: TGCGCCAGCAGCCAGCAGGGGGACAGGGTCACCGGGGAGCTGTTTTTT.

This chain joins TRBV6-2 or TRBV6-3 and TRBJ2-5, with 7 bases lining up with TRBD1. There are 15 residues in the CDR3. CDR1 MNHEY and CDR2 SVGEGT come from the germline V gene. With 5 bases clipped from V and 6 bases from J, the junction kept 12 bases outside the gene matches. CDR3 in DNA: TGTGCCAGCAGTCACCAGACAGGGTCGAGAAAGACCCAGTACTTC. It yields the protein CASSHQTGSRKTQYF.

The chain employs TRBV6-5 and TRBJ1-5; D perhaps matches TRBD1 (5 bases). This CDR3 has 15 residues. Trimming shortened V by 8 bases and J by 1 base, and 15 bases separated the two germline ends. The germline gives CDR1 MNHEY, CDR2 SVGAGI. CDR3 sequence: CASRGSRESNQPQHF. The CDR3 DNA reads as TGTGCCAGCCGAGGATCCAGGGAGAGCAATCAGCCCCAGCATTTT.

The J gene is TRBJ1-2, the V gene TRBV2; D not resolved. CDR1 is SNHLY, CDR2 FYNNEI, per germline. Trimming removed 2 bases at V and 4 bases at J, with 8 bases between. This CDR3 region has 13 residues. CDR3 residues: CASSERGPYGYTF. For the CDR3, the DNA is TGTGCCAGCAGTGAAAGAGGGCCCTATGGCTACACCTTC.

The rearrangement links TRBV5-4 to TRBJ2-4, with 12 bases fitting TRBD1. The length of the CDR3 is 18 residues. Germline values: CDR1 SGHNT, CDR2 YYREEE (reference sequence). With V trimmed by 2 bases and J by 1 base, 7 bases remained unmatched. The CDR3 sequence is CASSFAGQGAVAKNIQYF. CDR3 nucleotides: TGTGCCAGCAGCTTTGCGGGACAGGGGGCTGTGGCCAAAAACATTCAGTACTTC.

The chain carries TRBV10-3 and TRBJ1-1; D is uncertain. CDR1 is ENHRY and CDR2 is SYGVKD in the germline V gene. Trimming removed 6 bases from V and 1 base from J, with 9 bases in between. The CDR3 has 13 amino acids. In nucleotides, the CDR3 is TGTGCCATCAGCCTGACGCCGAACACTGAAGCTTTCTTT. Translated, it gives CAISLTPNTEAFF.

The CDR3 here is CASSQEPGSGSSYNEQFF. The CDR3 DNA reads TGCGCCAGCAGCCAAGAGCCGGGTAGCGGGAGCTCCTACAATGAGCAGTTCTTC. The chain couples TRBV4-1 to TRBJ2-1; TRBD2 matches 9 bases. The length of the CDR3 is 18 residues. Germline-derived CDR1 and CDR2 are MGHRA and YSYEKL. Trimming at V came to 0 bases and at J to 0 bases, leaving 6 bases not matched to a gene.